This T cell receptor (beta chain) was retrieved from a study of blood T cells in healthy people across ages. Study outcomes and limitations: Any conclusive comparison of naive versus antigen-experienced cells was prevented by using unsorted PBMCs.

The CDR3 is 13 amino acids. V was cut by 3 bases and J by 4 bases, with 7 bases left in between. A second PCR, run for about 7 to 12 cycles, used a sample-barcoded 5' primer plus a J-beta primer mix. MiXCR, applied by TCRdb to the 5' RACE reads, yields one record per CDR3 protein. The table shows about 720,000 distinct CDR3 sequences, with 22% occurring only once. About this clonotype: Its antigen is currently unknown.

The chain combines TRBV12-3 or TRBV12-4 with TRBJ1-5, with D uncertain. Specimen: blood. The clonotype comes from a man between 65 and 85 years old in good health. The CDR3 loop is CASSLQENQPQHF. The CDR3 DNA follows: TGTGCCAGCAGTTTGCAAGAAAATCAGCCCCAGCATTTT.